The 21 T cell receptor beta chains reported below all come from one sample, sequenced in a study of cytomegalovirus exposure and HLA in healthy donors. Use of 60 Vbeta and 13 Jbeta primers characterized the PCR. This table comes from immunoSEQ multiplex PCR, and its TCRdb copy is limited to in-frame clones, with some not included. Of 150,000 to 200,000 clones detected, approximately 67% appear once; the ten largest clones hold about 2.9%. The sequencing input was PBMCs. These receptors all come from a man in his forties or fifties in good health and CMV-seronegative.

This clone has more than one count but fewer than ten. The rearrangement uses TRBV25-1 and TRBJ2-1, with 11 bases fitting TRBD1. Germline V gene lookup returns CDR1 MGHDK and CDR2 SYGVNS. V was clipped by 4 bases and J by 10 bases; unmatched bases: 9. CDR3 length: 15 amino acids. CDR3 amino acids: CASSVIGTGGGEQFF. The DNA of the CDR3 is TGTGCCAGCAGTGTTATTGGGACAGGGGGAGGCGAGCAGTTCTTC.

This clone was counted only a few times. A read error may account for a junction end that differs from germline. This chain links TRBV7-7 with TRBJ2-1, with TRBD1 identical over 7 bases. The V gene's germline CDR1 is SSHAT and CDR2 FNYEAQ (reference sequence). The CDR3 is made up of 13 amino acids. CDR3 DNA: TGTGCTAGCAGCTTGGGACAGAGAGATGAGCAGTTCTTC. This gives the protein CASSLGQRDEQFF. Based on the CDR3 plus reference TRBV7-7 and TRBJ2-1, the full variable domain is GAGVSQSPRYKVTKRGQDVTLRCDPISSHATLYWYQQALGQGPEFLTYFNYEAQPDKSGLPSDRFSAERPEGSISTLTIQRTEQRDSAMYRCASSLGQRDEQFFGPGTRLTVL.

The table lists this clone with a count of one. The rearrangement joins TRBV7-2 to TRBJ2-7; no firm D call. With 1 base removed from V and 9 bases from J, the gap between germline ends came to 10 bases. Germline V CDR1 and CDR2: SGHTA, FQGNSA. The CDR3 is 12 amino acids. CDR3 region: CASSLGQVGQYF. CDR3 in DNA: TGTGCCAGCAGCTTAGGCCAGGTTGGGCAGTACTTC.

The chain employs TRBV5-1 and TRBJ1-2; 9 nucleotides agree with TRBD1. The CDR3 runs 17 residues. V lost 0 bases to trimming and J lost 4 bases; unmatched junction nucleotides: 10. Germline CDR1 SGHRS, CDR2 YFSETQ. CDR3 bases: TGCGCCAGCAGCTTGGGCTCGGGGACAGGGAAGACCTATGGCTACACCTTC. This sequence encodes CASSLGSGTGKTYGYTF.

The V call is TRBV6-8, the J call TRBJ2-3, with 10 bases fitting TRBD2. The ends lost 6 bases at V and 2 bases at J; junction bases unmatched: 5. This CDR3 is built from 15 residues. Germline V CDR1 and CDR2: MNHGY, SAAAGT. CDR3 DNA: TGTGCCAGCAGGTCTCTAGCGGGGGTCACAGATACGCAGTATTTT. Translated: CASRSLAGVTDTQYF.

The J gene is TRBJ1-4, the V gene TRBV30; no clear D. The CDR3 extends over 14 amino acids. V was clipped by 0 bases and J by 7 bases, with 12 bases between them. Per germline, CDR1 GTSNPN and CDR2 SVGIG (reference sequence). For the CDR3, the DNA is TGTGCCTGGAGTGTACCGGGGAGAGGTGAAAAACTGTTTTTT. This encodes CAWSVPGRGEKLFF.

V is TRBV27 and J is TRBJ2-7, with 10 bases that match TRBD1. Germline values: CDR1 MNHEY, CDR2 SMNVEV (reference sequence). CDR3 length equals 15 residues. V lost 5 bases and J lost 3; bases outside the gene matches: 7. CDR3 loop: CASSPDRGQNYEQYF. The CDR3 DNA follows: TGTGCCAGCAGTCCAGACAGGGGGCAAAACTACGAGCAGTACTTC.

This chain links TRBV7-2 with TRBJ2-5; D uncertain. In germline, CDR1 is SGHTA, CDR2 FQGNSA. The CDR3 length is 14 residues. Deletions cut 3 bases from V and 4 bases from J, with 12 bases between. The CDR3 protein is CASSFPGRRETQYF. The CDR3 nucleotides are TGTGCCAGCAGCTTTCCGGGTCGGCGAGAGACCCAGTACTTC.

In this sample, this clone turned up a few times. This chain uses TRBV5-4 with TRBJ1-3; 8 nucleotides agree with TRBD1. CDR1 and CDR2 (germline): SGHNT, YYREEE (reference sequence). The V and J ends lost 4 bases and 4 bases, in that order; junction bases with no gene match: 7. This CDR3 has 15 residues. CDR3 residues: CASSPGGEGGNTIYF. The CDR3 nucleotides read TGTGCCAGCAGCCCAGGGGGCGAGGGAGGAAACACCATATATTTT.

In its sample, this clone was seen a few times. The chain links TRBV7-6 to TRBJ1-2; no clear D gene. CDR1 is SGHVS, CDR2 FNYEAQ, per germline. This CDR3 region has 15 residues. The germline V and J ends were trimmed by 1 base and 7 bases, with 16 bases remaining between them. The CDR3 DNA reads TGTGCCAGCAGCTTAGAAGCCCCACCGGGTAGTGGCTACACCTTC. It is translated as CASSLEAPPGSGYTF.

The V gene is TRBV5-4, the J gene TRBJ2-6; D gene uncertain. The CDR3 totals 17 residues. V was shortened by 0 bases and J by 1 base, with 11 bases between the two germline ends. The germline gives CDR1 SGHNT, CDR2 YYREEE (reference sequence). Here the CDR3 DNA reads TGTGCCAGCAGCTTGGCTTATTGGGCTTCTGGGGCCAACGTCCTGACTTTC. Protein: CASSLAYWASGANVLTF.

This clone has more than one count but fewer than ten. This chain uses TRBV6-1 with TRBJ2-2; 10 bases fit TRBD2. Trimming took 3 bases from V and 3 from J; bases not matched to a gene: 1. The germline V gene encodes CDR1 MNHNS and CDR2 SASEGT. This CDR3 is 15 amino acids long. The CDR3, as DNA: TGTGCCAGCAGTGAGGGGACTAGCGACACCGGGGAGCTGTTTTTT. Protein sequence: CASSEGTSDTGELFF.

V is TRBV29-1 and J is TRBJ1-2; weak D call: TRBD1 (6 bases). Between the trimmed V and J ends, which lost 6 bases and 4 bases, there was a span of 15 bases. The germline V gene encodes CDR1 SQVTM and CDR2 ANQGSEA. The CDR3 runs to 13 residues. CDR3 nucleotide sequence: TGCAGCGTGAAAACCGGGACAAGCTATGGCTACACCTTC. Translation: CSVKTGTSYGYTF.

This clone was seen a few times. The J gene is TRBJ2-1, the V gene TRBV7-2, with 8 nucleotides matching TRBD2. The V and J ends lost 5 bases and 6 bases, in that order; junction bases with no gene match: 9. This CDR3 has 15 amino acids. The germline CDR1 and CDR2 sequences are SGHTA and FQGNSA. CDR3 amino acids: CASSDTSGTRNEQFF. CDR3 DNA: TGTGCCAGCAGCGATACTAGCGGCACACGCAATGAGCAGTTCTTC.

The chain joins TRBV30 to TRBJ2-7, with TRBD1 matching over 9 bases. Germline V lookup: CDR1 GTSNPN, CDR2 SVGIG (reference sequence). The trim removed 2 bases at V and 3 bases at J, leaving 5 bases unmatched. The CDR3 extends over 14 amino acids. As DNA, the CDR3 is TGTGCCTGGAGTCTGTGGACAGGGGACTACGAGCAGTACTTC. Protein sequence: CAWSLWTGDYEQYF.

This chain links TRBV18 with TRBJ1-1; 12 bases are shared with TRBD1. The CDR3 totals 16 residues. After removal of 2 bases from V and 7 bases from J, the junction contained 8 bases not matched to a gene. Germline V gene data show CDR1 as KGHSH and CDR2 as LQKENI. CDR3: CASSPSGQGASSEAFF. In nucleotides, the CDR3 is TGTGCCAGCTCACCATCGGGACAGGGGGCGTCGAGTGAAGCTTTCTTT.

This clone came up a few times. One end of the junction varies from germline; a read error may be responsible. CDR3 sequence (DNA): TGTGCCGGCAGCCCCCCGGGTGAGACCCAGTACTTC. Its protein is CAGSPPGETQYF. J is TRBJ2-5 and V is TRBV7-9; D unclear. The CDR3 sequence is 12 residues long. Per the germline V gene, CDR1 is SEHNR and CDR2 is FQNEAQ (reference sequence).

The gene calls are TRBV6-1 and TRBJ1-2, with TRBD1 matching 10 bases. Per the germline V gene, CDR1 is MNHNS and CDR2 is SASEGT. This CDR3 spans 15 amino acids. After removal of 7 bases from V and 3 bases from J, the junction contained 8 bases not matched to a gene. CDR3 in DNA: TGTGCCAGCACGACCGGGACAGGGGTGGACTATGGCTACACCTTC. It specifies CASTTGTGVDYGYTF.

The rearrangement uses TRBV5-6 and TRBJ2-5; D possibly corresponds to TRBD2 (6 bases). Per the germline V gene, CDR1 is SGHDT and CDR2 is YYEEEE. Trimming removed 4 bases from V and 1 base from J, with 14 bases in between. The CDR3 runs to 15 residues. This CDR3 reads CASSEQGGTQETQYF. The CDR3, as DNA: TGTGCCAGCAGCGAACAAGGAGGGACCCAAGAGACCCAGTACTTC.

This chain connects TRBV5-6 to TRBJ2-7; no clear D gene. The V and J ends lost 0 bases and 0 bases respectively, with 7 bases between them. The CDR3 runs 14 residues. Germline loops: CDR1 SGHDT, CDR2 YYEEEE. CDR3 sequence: CASSLVHRSYEQYF. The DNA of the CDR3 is TGTGCCAGCAGCTTGGTACACCGCTCCTACGAGCAGTACTTC.

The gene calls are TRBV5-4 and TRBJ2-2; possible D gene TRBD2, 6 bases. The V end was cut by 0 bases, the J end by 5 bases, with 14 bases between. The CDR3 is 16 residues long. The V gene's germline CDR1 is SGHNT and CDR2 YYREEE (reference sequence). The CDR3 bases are TGTGCCAGCAGCTTGGAGAAGGGGAGGAAAACCGGGGAGCTGTTTTTT. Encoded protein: CASSLEKGRKTGELFF.